What follows are 16 T cell receptor beta chains derived from one specimen sequenced in a study of blood T cell repertoires in COVID-19. Profiled with immunoSEQ multiplex PCR; TCRdb holds only in-frame clones, not every one. The sample has approximately 190,000 clones; about 82% are singletons. The specimen sequenced was peripheral blood. The receptors were sampled from a woman aged 25 to 39 with acute or convalescent COVID-19.

The chain employs TRBV10-3 and TRBJ1-2; 7 nucleotides agree with TRBD1. J was trimmed by 4 bases and V by 3 bases; bases with no gene match: 11. There are 16 residues in the CDR3. Germline V CDR1 and CDR2: ENHRY, SYGVKD. The CDR3 protein is CAISDRDSVVGYGYTF. In nucleotides, the CDR3 is TGTGCCATCAGTGATCGGGACAGTGTTGTCGGCTATGGCTACACCTTC.

V is TRBV28 and J is TRBJ1-1; D is ambiguous. CDR3 length: 15 residues. Trimming pared 2 bases from V and 5 bases from J, leaving 15 bases between. Germline V gene lookup returns CDR1 MDHEN and CDR2 SYDVKM. The CDR3 protein is CASSLGLPLVTEAFF. The CDR3 nucleotides are TGTGCCAGCAGTTTAGGACTCCCTTTAGTTACTGAAGCTTTCTTT.

The chain carries TRBV20-1 and TRBJ2-7; TRBD2 matches at 10 bases. The CDR3 runs 13 residues. Germline CDR1 reads DFQATT; CDR2 reads SNEGSKA (reference sequence). V gave up 3 bases and J gave up 6 bases; unmatched junction bases: 5. In nucleotides, the CDR3 is TGCAGTGCTAGTAGCGGGAGGAATGTCGAGCAGTACTTC. Translation gives CSASSGRNVEQYF.

The rearrangement links TRBV28 to TRBJ1-5, with D unresolved. V was pared by 6 bases and J by 6 bases, with 9 bases between. The CDR3 has 12 amino acids. Per germline, CDR1 MDHEN and CDR2 SYDVKM. The CDR3 loop reads CASSPSSQPQHF. The DNA for the CDR3 is TGTGCCAGCAGCCCTTCGTCTCAGCCCCAGCATTTT.

The chain joins TRBV27 to TRBJ1-6, with D possibly being TRBD1 (5 bases). CDR1 is MNHEY, CDR2 SMNVEV, per germline (reference sequence). V was pared by 8 bases and J by 3 bases, with 17 bases between. This CDR3 has 16 residues. CDR3 in amino acids: CASGGLQALYNSPLHF. In DNA form, the CDR3 reads TGTGCCAGCGGTGGTTTACAGGCCCTCTATAATTCACCCCTCCACTTT.

V and J are TRBV7-2 and TRBJ1-2; tentative D call: TRBD1 (5 bases). Trimming shortened V by 1 base and J by 4 bases, and 10 bases separated the two germline ends. This CDR3 is built from 14 residues. CDR1 is SGHTA and CDR2 is FQGNSA in the germline V gene. In DNA form, the CDR3 reads TGTGCCAGCAGCTTAGGAACAGGCCCCTATGGCTACACCTTC. Translation gives CASSLGTGPYGYTF.

The chain uses TRBV27 and TRBJ1-2; 8 nucleotides match TRBD1. This CDR3 region has 14 residues. J lost 8 bases, V lost 5 bases, and 10 bases had no gene match. Germline CDR1 is MNHEY and CDR2 is SMNVEV (reference sequence). DNA for the CDR3: TGTGCCAGCAGTCCCGCCGGGACAGGCAAGGGCTACACCTTC. Its protein product is CASSPAGTGKGYTF.

V and J are TRBV11-2 and TRBJ1-5; TRBD1 matches 8 bases. The CDR3 consists of 16 residues. J lost 6 bases, V lost 1 base, and 8 bases had no gene match. CDR1 and CDR2 (germline): SGHAT, FQNNGV. This CDR3 is CASSLGRTGRGQPQHF. The DNA of the CDR3 is TGTGCCAGCAGCTTAGGTCGGACAGGGAGGGGTCAGCCCCAGCATTTT.

This clone was found a few times. This chain uses TRBV7-9 with TRBJ2-7; 9 nucleotides line up with TRBD1. Germline V CDR1 and CDR2: SEHNR, FQNEAQ (reference sequence). With V trimmed by 5 bases and J by 11 bases, 7 bases remained unmatched. This CDR3 is 12 amino acids long. Here the CDR3 DNA reads TGTGCCAGCAGCCCGGGACAGGGAACTAAGTACTTC. Translation: CASSPGQGTKYF.

The chain couples TRBV30 to TRBJ1-4; D is unclear. CDR3 length equals 16 residues. The V end lost 0 bases, the J end lost 7 bases, and 18 bases lay between the germline ends. CDR1 is GTSNPN and CDR2 is SVGIG in the germline V gene (reference sequence). For the CDR3, the DNA is TGTGCCTGGAGTGTAGGTGCCGGGTTTGAAGCTGAAAAACTGTTTTTT. This encodes CAWSVGAGFEAEKLFF.

The J gene is TRBJ1-2, the V gene TRBV6-6; 9 nucleotides line up with TRBD1. The germline gives CDR1 MNHNY, CDR2 SVGAGI (reference sequence). The CDR3 has 13 residues. After removal of 7 bases from V and 4 bases from J, the junction contained 4 bases not matched to a gene. The CDR3 coding sequence is TGTGCCAGCACAACAGGGGGCGCCTATGGCTACACCTTC. Translated, it gives CASTTGGAYGYTF.

V is TRBV15 and J is TRBJ1-4, with D unresolved. The V end was cut by 1 base, the J end by 6 bases, with 9 bases between. Germline CDR1 is LNHNV and CDR2 is YYDKDF (reference sequence). The CDR3 spans 14 residues. DNA of the CDR3: TGTGCCACCAGCAGAGTGCGGTCCTATGAAAAACTGTTTTTT. Its protein product is CATSRVRSYEKLFF. The variable domain in full, completed from reference TRBV15 and TRBJ1-4, reads DAMVIQNPRYQVTQFGKPVTLSCSQTLNHNVMYWYQQKSSQAPKLLFHYYDKDFNNEADTPDNFQSRRPNTSFCFLDIRSPGLGDTAMYLCATSRVRSYEKLFFGSGTQLSVL.

This chain uses TRBV7-9 with TRBJ1-2; D call uncertain. Germline CDR1 is SEHNR and CDR2 is FQNEAQ (reference sequence). The CDR3 has 16 residues. Between the trimmed V and J ends, which lost 7 bases and 8 bases, there was a span of 26 bases. The CDR3 here is CASITIEGAGSGGYTF. In nucleotides, the CDR3 is TGTGCCAGCATTACAATTGAGGGTGCGGGTTCGGGGGGCTACACCTTC.

The CDR3 DNA reads TGTGCCAGCAGGGGGACTAGCTTCGGTGAGCAGTTCTTC. Its translation: CASRGTSFGEQFF. V is TRBV5-8 and J is TRBJ2-1, with TRBD2 matching 9 bases. The ends lost 5 bases at V and 9 bases at J; junction bases unmatched: 6. This CDR3 is built from 13 residues. Germline V gene lookup returns CDR1 SGHTS and CDR2 YDEGEE.

The chain couples TRBV5-5 to TRBJ2-1; 12 nucleotides line up with TRBD2. The CDR3 extends over 15 amino acids. The germline CDR1 and CDR2 sequences are SGHKS and YYEKEE (reference sequence). V lost 4 bases and J lost 5; bases outside the gene matches: 4. The CDR3 coding sequence is TGTGCCAGCAGCCGACTAGCGGGAGCCCACAATGAGCAGTTCTTC. Translated, it gives CASSRLAGAHNEQFF.

The gene calls are TRBV30 and TRBJ1-5; 8 bases agree with TRBD1. The CDR3 runs 13 residues. The germline V gene has CDR1 GTSNPN and CDR2 SVGIG (reference sequence). V lost 4 bases, J lost 5 bases, and 4 bases stayed unmatched. In DNA, the CDR3 is TGTGCCTGGAACGCGGACAGGGATCAGCCCCAGCATTTT. Residues: CAWNADRDQPQHF. Full variable domain (remainder filled in from reference TRBV30 and TRBJ1-5): SQTIHQWPATLVQPVGSPLSLECTVEGTSNPNLYWYRQAAGRGLQLLFYSVGIGQISSEVPQNLSASRPQDRQFILSSKKLLLSDSGFYLCAWNADRDQPQHFGDGTRLSIL.